These 25 T cell receptor beta chains share one sample of origin, sequenced in a study of post-analysis software for immune sequencing data. Broader study findings: Among 5 or 6 TRBV segments more frequent in patients than controls were TRBV5-6, TRBV5-1 and TRBV20-1.

Unique molecular identifiers were carried by the TCR beta cDNA libraries. Each CDR3 protein is one row after TCRdb ran MiXCR on the PCR reads. Counted here are hundreds of thousands of distinct CDR3 sequences, about 27% occurring once; the ten biggest clones make up around 0.56%. For these receptors, no antigen is known. Sequencing was done on a sample of blood. The receptors were gathered from a girl aged 10 to 17 with multiple sclerosis.

The CDR3 DNA follows: TGCAGTGCTAGAGATTTAGGGAAGCCTACGCAGTATTTT. Protein: CSARDLGKPTQYF. The rearrangement links TRBV20-1 to TRBJ2-3, with D hard to call. The V gene lost 0 bases and the J gene lost 8 bases, with 12 bases spanning the gap. CDR1 DFQATT and CDR2 SNEGSKA come from the germline V gene (reference sequence). CDR3 length equals 13 residues.

This clonotype was detected ten times or more. The rearrangement links TRBV20-1 to TRBJ2-5; the D gene is possibly TRBD1 (6 bases). Trimming removed 4 bases at V and 5 bases at J, with 11 bases between. The V gene's germline CDR1 is DFQATT and CDR2 SNEGSKA (reference sequence). The CDR3 has 12 amino acids. CDR3 amino acids: CSANRDGETQYF. CDR3 DNA: TGCAGTGCTAACAGGGACGGGGAGACCCAGTACTTC.

The chain couples TRBV20-1 to TRBJ2-1, with 11 bases lining up with TRBD2. Looked up from germline, CDR1 is DFQATT and CDR2 is SNEGSKA (reference sequence). The CDR3 has 15 residues. The V and J ends lost 4 bases and 5 bases, in that order; junction bases with no gene match: 7. Written as DNA, the CDR3 is TGCAGTGCTAAGAGACTAGCGGGATCGCACAATGAGCAGTTCTTC. Translated, it gives CSAKRLAGSHNEQFF.

This clonotype appeared a few times. This chain uses TRBV6-2 or TRBV6-3 with TRBJ1-2; 9 bases line up with TRBD1. From germline, CDR1 is MNHEY and CDR2 SVGEGT. The CDR3 contains 16 residues. The V and J ends lost 6 bases and 2 bases, in that order; junction bases with no gene match: 10. Here the CDR3 reads CASSYQPGQGNYGYTF. DNA of the CDR3: TGTGCCAGCAGCTACCAACCGGGACAGGGAAACTATGGCTACACCTTC.

This clonotype was observed a single time. This may come from a read error, since a much larger clone is one base off. This sequence joins TRBV29-1 and TRBJ2-5; the D is unclear. This CDR3 contains 11 residues. V lost 0 bases, J lost 10 bases, and 9 bases lay in between. CDR1 and CDR2 from the germline V gene are SQVTM and ANQGSEA. CDR3 amino acids: CSVEEAELQYF. The DNA of the CDR3 is TGCAGCGTTGAAGAGGCCGAGCTCCAGTACTTC.

As for this clonotype: A read error is possible here, since a much larger clone lies one base away. The conserved phenylalanine or tryptophan is not found at the CDR3 terminus, so this likely reflects a read error. V usage is TRBV3-1 and J usage is TRBJ2-5, with D unclear. The CDR3 is made up of 12 amino acids. Germline assignment: CDR1 LGHDT and CDR2 YNNKEL (reference sequence). V was cut by 3 bases and J by 5 bases, with 7 bases left in between. DNA for the CDR3: TGTGCCAGCAGCCAGGACCCGGAGACCCAGTACTGC. Protein: CASSQDPETQYC.

The chain is built from TRBV20-1 and TRBJ1-6; D is uncertain. Germline V lookup: CDR1 DFQATT, CDR2 SNEGSKA (reference sequence). The CDR3 totals 17 residues. Trimming left V 6 bases short and J 0 bases short, with 18 bases between. The CDR3 region is CSAPVGAESSYNSPLHF. The CDR3, as DNA: TGCAGTGCCCCCGTGGGAGCGGAAAGCTCCTATAATTCACCCCTCCACTTT.

With regard to this clonotype: This clone may be a read error of a much larger clone one base away. This likely comes from a read error, as the CDR3 has no conserved phenylalanine or tryptophan at its end. The chain joins TRBV29-1 to TRBJ2-4; 8 bases match TRBD1. V gave up 7 bases and J gave up 0 bases; unmatched junction bases: 8. The CDR3 extends over 15 amino acids. The V gene's germline CDR1 is SQVTM and CDR2 ANQGSEA. CDR3 nucleotides: TGCAGCGCTACAGGGGGTTATCCAGCCAAAAACATTCAGTACGTC. This codes for CSATGGYPAKNIQYV.

In this sample, this clonotype turned up a few times. The CDR3 spells CATSDLPGTPITF. Written as DNA, the CDR3 is TGTGCCACCAGTGACCTTCCCGGGACACCAATCACCTTC. The gene calls are TRBV24-1 and TRBJ1-2; weak D call: TRBD1 (6 bases). There are 13 residues in the CDR3. Germline CDR1 and CDR2: KGHDR and SFDVKD. Trimming took off 4 bases at V and 13 bases at J, with 18 bases between the two ends.

The rearrangement joins TRBV7-2 to TRBJ1-2, with TRBD1 as a possible D gene (6 bases). V gave up 1 base and J gave up 6 bases, with 15 bases separating them. Germline CDR1 reads SGHTA; CDR2 reads FQGNSA. The CDR3 contains 15 residues. The CDR3 reads CASSLDSWGRNGYTF. The CDR3 region has the DNA TGTGCCAGCAGCTTAGACTCGTGGGGGCGGAATGGCTACACCTTC.

The chain uses TRBV20-1 and TRBJ2-5, with a tentative D call TRBD1 (8 bases). Germline CDR1 reads DFQATT; CDR2 reads SNEGSKA (reference sequence). The CDR3 extends over 14 amino acids. V was pared by 6 bases and J by 11 bases, with 25 bases between. The CDR3 nucleotides are TGCAGTGCCCCACAGGGGGGGTCCTACAATGAGCAGTACTTC. It yields the protein CSAPQGGSYNEQYF.

This clonotype came up once. The chain is built from TRBV9 and TRBJ2-1; TRBD1 aligns across 7 bases. The CDR3 runs 15 residues. J was trimmed by 3 bases and V by 1 base; bases with no gene match: 4. From germline, CDR1 is SGDLS and CDR2 YYNGEE. CDR3 nucleotides: TGTGCCAGCAGCGTACCCCGGGACAGCTACAATGAGCAGTTCTTC. Translating gives CASSVPRDSYNEQFF.

This clonotype has a handful of counts. This chain's CDR3 is CASSPTLASGRGQEQFF. CDR3 coding DNA: TGTGCCAGCAGCCCGACCCTAGCCAGCGGGAGGGGGCAGGAGCAGTTCTTC. The chain joins TRBV7-2 to TRBJ2-1; TRBD2 aligns across 10 bases. V shed 5 bases, J shed 10 bases, and the junction held 17 bases outside the gene matches. Per the germline V gene, CDR1 is SGHTA and CDR2 is FQGNSA. This CDR3 has 17 residues.

The rearrangement links TRBV12-3 or TRBV12-4 to TRBJ2-4; D gene uncertain. The J call may be incorrect, as the DNA end agrees better with TRBJ2-7. This CDR3 is built from 11 residues. The DNA for the CDR3 is TGTGCCAGCAGGGAATTGAACGAGCAGTACTTC. Protein sequence: CASRELNEQYF.

The chain links TRBV4-1 to TRBJ2-1, with no clear D. Germline loops: CDR1 MGHRA, CDR2 YSYEKL. Trimming removed 1 base from V and 15 bases from J, with 10 bases in between. CDR3 length: 11 residues. CDR3 bases: TGCGCCAGCAGCCAAGGCGGACCCCGGTTCTTC. This encodes CASSQGGPRFF.

This clonotype has more than one count but fewer than ten. The V call is TRBV28, the J call TRBJ2-1; 7 bases are shared with TRBD1. The CDR3 length is 14 residues. V dropped 3 bases and J dropped 6; count of bases not matched to a gene: 5. Germline CDR1 and CDR2: MDHEN and SYDVKM. Written as DNA, the CDR3 is TGTGCCAGCAGTTTCGACAGGGCTTTCAATGAGCAGTTCTTC. The encoded protein is CASSFDRAFNEQFF.

The table lists this clonotype with a few counts. This sequence joins TRBV6-6 and TRBJ2-5; D possibly corresponds to TRBD1 (6 bases). Trimming left V 8 bases short and J 1 base short, with 17 bases between. Germline V gene sequence: CDR1 MNHNY, CDR2 SVGAGI (reference sequence). The CDR3 sequence is 15 residues long. The CDR3: CASQRQAQLQETQYF. In nucleotides, the CDR3 is TGTGCCAGCCAGAGACAGGCACAGCTCCAAGAGACCCAGTACTTC.

The table lists this clonotype with a few counts. This sequence joins TRBV7-2 and TRBJ2-7; TRBD2 matches at 8 bases. The CDR3 length is 15 residues. Germline V gene sequence: CDR1 SGHTA, CDR2 FQGNSA. The ends lost 7 bases at V and 3 bases at J; junction bases unmatched: 11. DNA for the CDR3: TGTGCCAGCACGTGGGGGCTAGCGGGTTTCTACGAGCAGTACTTC. This codes for CASTWGLAGFYEQYF.

The V gene is TRBV6-2 or TRBV6-3, the J gene TRBJ2-7, with D perhaps given as TRBD1 or TRBD2 (5 bases each). Trimming took off 5 bases at V and 1 base at J, with 18 bases between the two ends. Germline loops: CDR1 MNHEY, CDR2 SVGEGT. The CDR3 spans 16 residues. DNA for the CDR3: TGTGCCAGCAGTAAGGGGAGTAGCAGATGGTCCTACGAGCAGTACTTC. It encodes CASSKGSSRWSYEQYF.

V usage is TRBV28 and J usage is TRBJ1-1; D gene ambiguous. CDR3 length: 14 amino acids. V lost 7 bases and J 1 base, leaving 13 bases between the germline ends. CDR1 is MDHEN, CDR2 SYDVKM, per germline. The CDR3 coding sequence is TGTGCCAGCATTCCCTATAATCCGAACACTGAAGCTTTCTTT. It codes for CASIPYNPNTEAFF.

The chain links TRBV3-1 to TRBJ1-2; D gene ambiguous. The V end was cut by 5 bases, the J end by 3 bases, with 13 bases between. Germline CDR1 LGHDT, CDR2 YNNKEL (reference sequence). This CDR3 comprises 14 residues. Here the CDR3 reads CASSAHRADYGYTF. CDR3 nucleotides: TGTGCCAGCAGCGCCCATCGGGCGGACTATGGCTACACCTTC.

This clonotype was detected only once. The chain has TRBV7-2 and TRBJ2-1; 10 bases line up with TRBD2. Germline V gives CDR1 SGHTA, CDR2 FQGNSA. This CDR3 spans 18 amino acids. With 11 bases clipped from V and 1 base from J, the junction kept 17 bases outside the gene matches. DNA of the CDR3: TGTGCCGGCCGGTTCCTAGCGGGAGAGCGTGGGTCCTACAATGAGCAGTTCTTC. Translated: CAGRFLAGERGSYNEQFF.

This clonotype was counted a few times. A much larger clone lies a single base off, so this may be a read error. J is TRBJ2-1 and V is TRBV7-2, with D perhaps assigned TRBD1 or TRBD2 (5 bases each). Germline assignment: CDR1 SGHTA and CDR2 FQGNSA. This CDR3 is built from 11 residues. V lost 3 bases and J 11 bases, leaving 8 bases between the germline ends. The CDR3 sequence: CASSLGVQQFF. The CDR3 DNA reads TGTGCCAGCAGCTTGGGGGTTCAGCAGTTCTTC.

This clonotype occurred a few times. The V and J genes are TRBV20-1 and TRBJ1-4; D may be TRBD1 (6 bases). Per the germline V gene, CDR1 is DFQATT and CDR2 is SNEGSKA (reference sequence). The CDR3 consists of 15 residues. V was shortened by 3 bases and J by 4 bases, with 15 bases between the two germline ends. The CDR3 DNA is TGCAGTGCTAGGCAACGGGGGGGCCTTAATGAAAAACTGTTTTTT. Protein: CSARQRGGLNEKLFF.

This clonotype was recorded a few times. The gene calls are TRBV6-5 and TRBJ2-7; 9 bases match TRBD1. After removal of 5 bases from V and 6 bases from J, the junction contained 2 bases not matched to a gene. This CDR3 has 12 amino acids. The germline CDR1 and CDR2 sequences are MNHEY and SVGAGI. In DNA form, the CDR3 reads TGTGCCAGCAGTCGGACAGGGGCCGAGCAGTACTTC. It is translated as CASSRTGAEQYF.